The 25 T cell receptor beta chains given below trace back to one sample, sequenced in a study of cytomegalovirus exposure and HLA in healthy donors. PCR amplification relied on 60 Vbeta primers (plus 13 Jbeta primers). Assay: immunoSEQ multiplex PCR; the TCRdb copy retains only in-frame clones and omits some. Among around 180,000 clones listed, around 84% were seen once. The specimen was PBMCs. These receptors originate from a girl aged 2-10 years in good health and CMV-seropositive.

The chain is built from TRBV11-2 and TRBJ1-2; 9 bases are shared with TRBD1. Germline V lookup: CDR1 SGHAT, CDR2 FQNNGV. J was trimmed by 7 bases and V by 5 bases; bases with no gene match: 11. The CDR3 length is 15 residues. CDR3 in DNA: TGTGCCAGCAGCCAAACTACAGGGGGCGAGGGTGGCTACACCTTC. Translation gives CASSQTTGGEGGYTF.

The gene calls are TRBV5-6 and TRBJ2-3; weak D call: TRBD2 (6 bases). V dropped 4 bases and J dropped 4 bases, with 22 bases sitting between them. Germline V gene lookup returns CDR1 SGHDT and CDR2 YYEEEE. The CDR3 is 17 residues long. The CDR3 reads CASSQREGLARSDTQYF. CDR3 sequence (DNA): TGTGCCAGCAGCCAAAGGGAAGGTCTAGCGAGATCAGATACGCAGTATTTT.

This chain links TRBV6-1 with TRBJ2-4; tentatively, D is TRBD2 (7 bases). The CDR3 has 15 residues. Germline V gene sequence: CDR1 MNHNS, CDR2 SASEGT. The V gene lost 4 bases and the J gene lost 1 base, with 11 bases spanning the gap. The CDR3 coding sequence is TGTGCCAGCAGTGGCCGGGGGGCGGCCAAAAACATTCAGTACTTC. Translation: CASSGRGAAKNIQYF.

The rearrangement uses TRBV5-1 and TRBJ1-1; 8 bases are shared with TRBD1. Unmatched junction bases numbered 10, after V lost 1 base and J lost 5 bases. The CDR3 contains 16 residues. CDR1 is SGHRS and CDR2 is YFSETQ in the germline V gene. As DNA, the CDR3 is TGCGCCAGCAGCTTGACACAGGGGGGTAAAGTTACTGAAGCTTTCTTT. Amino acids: CASSLTQGGKVTEAFF. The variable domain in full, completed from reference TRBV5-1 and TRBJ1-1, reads KAGVTQTPRYLIKTRGQQVTLSCSPISGHRSVSWYQQTPGQGLQFLFEYFSETQRNKGNFPGRFSGRQFSNSRSEMNVSTLELGDSALYLCASSLTQGGKVTEAFFGQGTRLTVV.

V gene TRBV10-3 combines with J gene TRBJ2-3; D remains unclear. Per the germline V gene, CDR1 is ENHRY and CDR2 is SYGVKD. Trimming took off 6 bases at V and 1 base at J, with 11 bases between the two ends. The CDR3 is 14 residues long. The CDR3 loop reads CAIRDGVGTDTQYF. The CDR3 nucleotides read TGTGCCATCAGGGATGGAGTGGGCACAGATACGCAGTATTTT.

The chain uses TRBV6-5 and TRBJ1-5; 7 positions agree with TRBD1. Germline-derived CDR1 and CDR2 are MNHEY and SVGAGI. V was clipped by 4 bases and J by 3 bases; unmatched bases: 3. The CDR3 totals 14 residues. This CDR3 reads CASSSTGNNQPQHF. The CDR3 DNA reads TGTGCCAGCAGTTCGACAGGGAACAATCAGCCCCAGCATTTT.

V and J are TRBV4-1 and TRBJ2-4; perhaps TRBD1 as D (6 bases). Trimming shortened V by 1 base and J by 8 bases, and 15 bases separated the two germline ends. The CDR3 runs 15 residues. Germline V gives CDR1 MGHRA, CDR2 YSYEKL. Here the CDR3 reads CASSQGNRVGDIQYF. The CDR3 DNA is TGCGCCAGCAGCCAAGGGAACAGGGTTGGGGACATTCAGTACTTC.

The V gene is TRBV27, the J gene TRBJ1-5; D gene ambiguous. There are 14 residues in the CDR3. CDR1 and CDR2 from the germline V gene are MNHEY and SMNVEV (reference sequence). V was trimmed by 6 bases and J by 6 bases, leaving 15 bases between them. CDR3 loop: CASSPRLIGQPQHF. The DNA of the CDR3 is TGTGCCAGCAGCCCCAGACTAATCGGTCAGCCCCAGCATTTT.

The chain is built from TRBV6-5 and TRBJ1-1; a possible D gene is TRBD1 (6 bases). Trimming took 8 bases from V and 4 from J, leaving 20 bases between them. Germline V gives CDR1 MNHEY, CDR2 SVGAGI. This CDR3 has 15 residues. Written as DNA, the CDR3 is TGTGCCAGCGGGCGGGGGGGCGGGTGGGGCACTGAAGCTTTCTTT. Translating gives CASGRGGGWGTEAFF.

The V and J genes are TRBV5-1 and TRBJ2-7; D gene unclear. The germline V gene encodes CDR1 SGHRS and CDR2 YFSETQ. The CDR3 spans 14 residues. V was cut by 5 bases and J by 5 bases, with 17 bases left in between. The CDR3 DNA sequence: TGCGCCAGCAGATTAATAGAAAAACGCGACGAGCAGTACTTC. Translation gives CASRLIEKRDEQYF. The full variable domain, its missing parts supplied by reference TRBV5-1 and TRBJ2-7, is KAGVTQTPRYLIKTRGQQVTLSCSPISGHRSVSWYQQTPGQGLQFLFEYFSETQRNKGNFPGRFSGRQFSNSRSEMNVSTLELGDSALYLCASRLIEKRDEQYFGPGTRLTVT.

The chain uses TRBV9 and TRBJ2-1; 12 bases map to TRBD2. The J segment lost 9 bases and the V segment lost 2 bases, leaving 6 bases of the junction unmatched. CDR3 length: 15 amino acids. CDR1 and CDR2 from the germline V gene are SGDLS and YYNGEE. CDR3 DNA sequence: TGTGCCAGCAGCGTCCTAGCGGGGGGGCAGGGTGAGCAGTTCTTC. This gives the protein CASSVLAGGQGEQFF.

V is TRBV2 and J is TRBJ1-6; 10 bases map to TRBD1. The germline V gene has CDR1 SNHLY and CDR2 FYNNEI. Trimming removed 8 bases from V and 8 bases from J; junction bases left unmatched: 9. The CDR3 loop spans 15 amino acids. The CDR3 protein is CASHLMGQGYSPLHF. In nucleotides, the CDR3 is TGTGCCAGCCATTTGATGGGACAGGGGTATTCACCCCTCCACTTT.

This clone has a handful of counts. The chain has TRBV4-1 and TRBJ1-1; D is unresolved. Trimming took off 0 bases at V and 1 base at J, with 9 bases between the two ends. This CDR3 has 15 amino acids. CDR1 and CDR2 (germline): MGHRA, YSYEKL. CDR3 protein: CASSQDRIRNTEAFF. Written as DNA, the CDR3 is TGCGCCAGCAGCCAAGATCGTATTCGGAACACTGAAGCTTTCTTT.

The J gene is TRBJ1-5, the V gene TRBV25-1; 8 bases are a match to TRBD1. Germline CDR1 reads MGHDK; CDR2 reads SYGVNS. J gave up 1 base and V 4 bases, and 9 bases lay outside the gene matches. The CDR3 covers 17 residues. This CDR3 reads CASSAETGEISNQPQHF. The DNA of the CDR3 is TGTGCCAGCAGTGCCGAGACAGGGGAGATAAGCAATCAGCCCCAGCATTTT.

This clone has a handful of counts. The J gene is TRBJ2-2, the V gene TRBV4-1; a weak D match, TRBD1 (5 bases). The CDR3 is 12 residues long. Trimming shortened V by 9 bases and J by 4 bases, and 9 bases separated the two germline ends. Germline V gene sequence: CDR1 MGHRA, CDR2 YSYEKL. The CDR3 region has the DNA TGCGCCAGTAAGACAGTCACCGGGGAGCTGTTTTTT. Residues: CASKTVTGELFF.

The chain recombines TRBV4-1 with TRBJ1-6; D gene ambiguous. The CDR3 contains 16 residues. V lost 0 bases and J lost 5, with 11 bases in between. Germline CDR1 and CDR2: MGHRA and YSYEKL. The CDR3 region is CASSQDSQSDNSPLHF. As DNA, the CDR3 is TGCGCCAGCAGCCAAGATTCACAGAGTGATAATTCACCCCTCCACTTT.

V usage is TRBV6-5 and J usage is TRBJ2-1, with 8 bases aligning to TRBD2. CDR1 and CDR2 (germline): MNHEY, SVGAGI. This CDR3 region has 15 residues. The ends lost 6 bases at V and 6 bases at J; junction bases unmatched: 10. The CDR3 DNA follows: TGTGCCAGCAGAAAACCCGGGGGGGGGTCCAATGAGCAGTTCTTC. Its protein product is CASRKPGGGSNEQFF.

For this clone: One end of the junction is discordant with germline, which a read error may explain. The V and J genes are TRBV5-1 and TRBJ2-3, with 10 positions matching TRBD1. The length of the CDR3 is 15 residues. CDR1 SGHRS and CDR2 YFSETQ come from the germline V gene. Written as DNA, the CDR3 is TGCGCCAGCAGGTGGAGGGACAGGGGCACGGATACGCAGTATTTT. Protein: CASRWRDRGTDTQYF.

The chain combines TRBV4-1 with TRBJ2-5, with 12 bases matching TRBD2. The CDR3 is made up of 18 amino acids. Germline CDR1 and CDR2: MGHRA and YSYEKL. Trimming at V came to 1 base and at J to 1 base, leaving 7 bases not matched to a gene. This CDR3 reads CASSQGLGLAGPQETQYF. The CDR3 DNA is TGCGCCAGCAGCCAAGGTTTAGGACTAGCGGGACCCCAAGAGACCCAGTACTTC.

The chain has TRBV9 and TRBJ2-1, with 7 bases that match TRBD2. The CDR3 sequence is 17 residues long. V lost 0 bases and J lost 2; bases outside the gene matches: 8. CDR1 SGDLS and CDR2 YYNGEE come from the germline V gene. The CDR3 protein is CASSVEVRGRAYNEQFF. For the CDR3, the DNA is TGTGCCAGCAGCGTAGAGGTTCGAGGGAGGGCCTACAATGAGCAGTTCTTC.

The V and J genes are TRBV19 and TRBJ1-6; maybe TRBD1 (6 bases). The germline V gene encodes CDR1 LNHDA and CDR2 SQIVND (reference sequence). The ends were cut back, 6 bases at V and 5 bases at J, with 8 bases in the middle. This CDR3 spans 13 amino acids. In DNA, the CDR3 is TGTGCCAGTAGCACAGGGCATAATTCACCCCTCCACTTT. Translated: CASSTGHNSPLHF. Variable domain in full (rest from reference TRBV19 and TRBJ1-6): DGGITQSPKYLFRKEGQNVTLSCEQNLNHDAMYWYRQDPGQGLRLIYYSQIVNDFQKGDIAEGYSVSREKKESFPLTVTSAQKNPTAFYLCASSTGHNSPLHFGNGTRLTVT.

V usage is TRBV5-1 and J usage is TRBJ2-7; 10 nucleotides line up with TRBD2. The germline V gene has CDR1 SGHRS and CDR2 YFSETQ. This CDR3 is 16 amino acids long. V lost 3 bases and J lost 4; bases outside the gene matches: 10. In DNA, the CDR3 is TGCGCCAGCAGCTCCCATCCCGGGACTAGCGAGTACGAGCAGTACTTC. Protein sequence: CASSSHPGTSEYEQYF.

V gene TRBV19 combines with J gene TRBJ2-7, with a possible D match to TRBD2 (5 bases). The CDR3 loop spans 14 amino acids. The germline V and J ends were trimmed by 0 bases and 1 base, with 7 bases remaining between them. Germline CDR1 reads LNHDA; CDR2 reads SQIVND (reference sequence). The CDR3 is CASSIETRSYEQYF. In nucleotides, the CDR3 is TGTGCCAGTAGTATAGAAACTAGGTCCTACGAGCAGTACTTC.

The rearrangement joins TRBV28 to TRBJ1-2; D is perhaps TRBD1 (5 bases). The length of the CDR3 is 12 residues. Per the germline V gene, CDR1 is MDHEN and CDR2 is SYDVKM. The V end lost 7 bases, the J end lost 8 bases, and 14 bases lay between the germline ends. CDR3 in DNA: TGTGCCAGCACCTCGGGGGTGGCCGGCTACACCTTC. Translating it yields CASTSGVAGYTF.

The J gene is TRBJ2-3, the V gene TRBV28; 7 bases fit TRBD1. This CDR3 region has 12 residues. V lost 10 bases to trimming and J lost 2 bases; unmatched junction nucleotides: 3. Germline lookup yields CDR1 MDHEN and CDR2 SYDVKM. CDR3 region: CATGGFTDTQYF. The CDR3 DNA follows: TGTGCCACAGGGGGATTCACAGATACGCAGTATTTT.